Shown below are 23 T cell receptor beta chains from a single sample sequenced in a study of control samples from healthy donors and cancer patients. The method was immunoSEQ multiplex PCR; TCRdb's version includes in-frame clones alone and lacks a portion of them. This repertoire shows 150,000 to 200,000 clones, 85% to 95% found once; its top ten account for more than 1.2%. Sequencing was performed on blood. The receptors were sampled from a man aged 18 to 29 in good health.

This chain joins TRBV7-9 and TRBJ2-7; 14 bases are shared with TRBD2. Germline V gene lookup returns CDR1 SEHNR and CDR2 FQNEAQ (reference sequence). CDR3 length equals 15 residues. The V segment lost 4 bases and the J segment 6 bases; nucleotides outside the gene matches: 5. CDR3 protein: CASSSGLAGGLEQYF. The DNA of the CDR3 is TGTGCCAGCAGCTCCGGACTAGCGGGGGGCCTCGAGCAGTACTTC.

This clone has a single count. V usage is TRBV7-2 and J usage is TRBJ1-2; D call uncertain. CDR1 SGHTA and CDR2 FQGNSA come from the germline V gene. The CDR3 totals 14 residues. V was pared by 5 bases and J by 4 bases, with 14 bases between. The CDR3 DNA reads as TGTGCCAGCAGCCCAGGTTTATCTCGCTATGGCTACACCTTC. Its translation is CASSPGLSRYGYTF.

This chain joins TRBV3-1 (or the pseudogene TRBV3-2) and TRBJ1-6; tentative D call: TRBD1 (5 bases). Germline CDR1 and CDR2: LGHDT and YNNKEL (reference sequence). V was cut by 4 bases and J by 4 bases, with 14 bases left in between. This CDR3 is built from 16 residues. The CDR3 loop reads CASSPKKGLYNSPLHF. DNA of the CDR3: TGTGCCAGCAGCCCAAAGAAGGGGCTTTATAATTCACCCCTCCACTTT.

The rearrangement joins TRBV9 to TRBJ1-3; D is unclear. Trimming left V 3 bases short and J 4 bases short, with 11 bases between. The CDR3 length is 14 residues. CDR1 SGDLS and CDR2 YYNGEE come from the germline V gene. In DNA, the CDR3 is TGTGCCAGCAGCGCCAACAACGGGGGAAACACCATATATTTT. It codes for CASSANNGGNTIYF.

This sequence joins TRBV28 and TRBJ1-2, with 10 bases aligning to TRBD1. This CDR3 spans 19 amino acids. With 3 bases clipped from V and 7 bases from J, the junction kept 20 bases outside the gene matches. Germline CDR1 is MDHEN and CDR2 is SYDVKM. The CDR3 DNA sequence: TGTGCCAGCAGTTTTTCCGCTAGCAGGACAGGGGGTTCTAAGTCTGGCTACACCTTC. It specifies CASSFSASRTGGSKSGYTF.

This chain connects TRBV5-6 to TRBJ2-4, with D perhaps TRBD1 or TRBD2 (6 bases each). The CDR3 is 17 amino acids. Germline V gene sequence: CDR1 SGHDT, CDR2 YYEEEE. V was trimmed by 3 bases and J by 0 bases, leaving 16 bases between them. The CDR3 DNA is TGTGCCAGCAGCTCGGGGGCAGCCCTGCTAGCCAAAAACATTCAGTACTTC. Translating gives CASSSGAALLAKNIQYF.

This clone was seen a single time. The V call is TRBV24-1, the J call TRBJ1-2; no clear D. CDR1 KGHDR and CDR2 SFDVKD come from the germline V gene. The ends were cut back, 5 bases at V and 7 bases at J, with 7 bases in the middle. The CDR3 is made up of 11 amino acids. CDR3 in DNA: TGTGCCACCAGTGGGTGGGGTGGCTACACCTTC. This codes for CATSGWGGYTF.

This chain joins TRBV7-6 and TRBJ1-3, with D unresolved. This CDR3 region has 13 residues. The germline V gene encodes CDR1 SGHVS and CDR2 FNYEAQ. The V and J ends lost 0 bases and 4 bases respectively, with 4 bases between them. The CDR3, as DNA: TGTGCCAGCAGCTTAGCCACCGGAAACACCATATATTTT. Amino acids: CASSLATGNTIYF.

CDR3 sequence (DNA): TGTGCCAGCAGCCAAGGGTCCGGGAACGAGCAGTACTTC. Its protein is CASSQGSGNEQYF. V gene TRBV3-1 (or the pseudogene TRBV3-2) combines with J gene TRBJ2-7; maybe TRBD2 (5 bases). Per the germline V gene, CDR1 is LGHDT and CDR2 is YNNKEL (reference sequence). CDR3 length equals 13 residues. V gave up 1 base and J gave up 5 bases, with 9 bases separating them.

The chain links TRBV28 to TRBJ2-4; D call uncertain. The V gene lost 6 bases and the J gene lost 0 bases, with 9 bases spanning the gap. This CDR3 is 14 amino acids long. Germline V gene sequence: CDR1 MDHEN, CDR2 SYDVKM. DNA of the CDR3: TGTGCCAGCAGACAAAGACTAGCCAAAAACATTCAGTACTTC. It yields the protein CASRQRLAKNIQYF.

CDR3 DNA sequence: TGTGCCAGCTCCCCCGGGACAGCGAGGAACACCATATATTTT. Translated, it gives CASSPGTARNTIYF. The V gene is TRBV18, the J gene TRBJ1-3; TRBD1 agrees at 7 bases. The germline CDR1 and CDR2 sequences are KGHSH and LQKENI. The V gene end was trimmed by 6 bases and the J gene end by 7 bases; junction bases not matched to a gene: 9. The CDR3 extends over 14 amino acids.

The chain couples TRBV4-1 to TRBJ2-7; tentative D call: TRBD2 (7 bases). CDR1 MGHRA and CDR2 YSYEKL come from the germline V gene. This CDR3 spans 15 amino acids. The V end lost 4 bases, the J end lost 5 bases, and 18 bases lay between the germline ends. The DNA for the CDR3 is TGCGCCAGCAGCCTTGGTTCGGGGGGCATCGACGAGCAGTACTTC. As protein: CASSLGSGGIDEQYF.

This rearrangement joins TRBV19 to TRBJ2-1; D uncertain. V gave up 7 bases and J gave up 6 bases, with 7 bases separating them. The CDR3 is 11 residues long. The germline V gene has CDR1 LNHDA and CDR2 SQIVND (reference sequence). The chain's CDR3 is CASTNTNEQFF. The DNA for the CDR3 is TGTGCCAGTACCAATACCAATGAGCAGTTCTTC. Based on the CDR3 plus reference TRBV19 and TRBJ2-1, the full variable domain is DGGITQSPKYLFRKEGQNVTLSCEQNLNHDAMYWYRQDPGQGLRLIYYSQIVNDFQKGDIAEGYSVSREKKESFPLTVTSAQKNPTAFYLCASTNTNEQFFGPGTRLTVL.

This rearrangement joins TRBV2 to TRBJ1-5, with 10 nucleotides matching TRBD1. The CDR3 covers 13 residues. Trimming took 7 bases from V and 6 from J; bases not matched to a gene: 3. The germline V gene encodes CDR1 SNHLY and CDR2 FYNNEI. CDR3 sequence (DNA): TGTGCCAGCATGGGGACAGGGGTTCAGCCCCAGCATTTT. Translated, it gives CASMGTGVQPQHF. Looking up the rest from reference TRBV2 and TRBJ1-5 gives the full variable domain: EPEVTQTPSHQVTQMGQEVILRCVPISNHLYFYWYRQILGQKVEFLVSFYNNEISEKSEIFDDQFSVERPDGSNFTLKIRSTKLEDSAMYFCASMGTGVQPQHFGDGTRLSIL.

The gene calls are TRBV5-4 and TRBJ2-7, with TRBD1 matching 7 bases. The junction had 6 bases not matched to a gene; V was cut back by 3 bases and J by 0 bases. From germline, CDR1 is SGHNT and CDR2 YYREEE (reference sequence). This CDR3 region has 15 residues. In DNA, the CDR3 is TGTGCCAGCAGCTCCCGGGACAGAAGCTCCTACGAGCAGTACTTC. It is translated as CASSSRDRSSYEQYF.

The chain recombines TRBV5-4 with TRBJ1-2, with D possibly being TRBD1 (5 bases). V was clipped by 4 bases and J by 4 bases, with 14 bases between them. The CDR3 covers 14 residues. Germline lookup yields CDR1 SGHNT and CDR2 YYREEE (reference sequence). The CDR3 sequence: CASSGDGGSYGYTF. CDR3 nucleotide sequence: TGTGCCAGCAGCGGGGACGGGGGGAGCTATGGCTACACCTTC.

This chain uses TRBV7-2 with TRBJ2-7, with TRBD2 matching over 10 bases. Trimming took 1 base from V and 3 from J; bases not matched to a gene: 3. The CDR3 extends over 15 amino acids. In germline, CDR1 is SGHTA, CDR2 FQGNSA. This CDR3 reads CASSLGTSGIYEQYF. In nucleotides, the CDR3 is TGTGCCAGCAGCTTAGGGACTAGCGGTATCTACGAGCAGTACTTC.

The chain is built from TRBV6-1 and TRBJ1-2, with D perhaps matching TRBD1 (6 bases). The CDR3 has 17 amino acids. CDR1 is MNHNS and CDR2 is SASEGT in the germline V gene. V was cut by 3 bases and J by 4 bases, with 21 bases left in between. CDR3 residues: CASSDNQGTFYVYGYTF. The DNA for the CDR3 is TGTGCCAGCAGTGACAACCAGGGGACATTCTACGTCTATGGCTACACCTTC.

This clone has just one count. The rearrangement links TRBV19 to TRBJ2-2; possible D gene TRBD2, 6 bases. The ends were cut back, 7 bases at V and 5 bases at J, with 11 bases in the middle. Germline loops: CDR1 LNHDA, CDR2 SQIVND (reference sequence). The CDR3 runs to 13 residues. As DNA, the CDR3 is TGTGCCAGTATGGGGGGAGCGACCGGGGAGCTGTTTTTT. Translation: CASMGGATGELFF.

This clone was observed once. This chain uses TRBV10-2 with TRBJ1-1; the match to TRBD1 covers 7 bases. Trimming cost V 6 bases and J 0 bases; bases outside gene matches: 4. Germline values: CDR1 WSHSY, CDR2 SAAADI. CDR3 length: 14 amino acids. CDR3 bases: TGCGCCAGCAGGGTTCAGGGGGTGAACACTGAAGCTTTCTTT. It specifies CASRVQGVNTEAFF.

V and J are TRBV30 and TRBJ2-2; D is unresolved. This CDR3 comprises 14 residues. Trimming stripped 1 base from V and 3 bases from J, with 9 bases between. Germline V CDR1 and CDR2: GTSNPN, SVGIG (reference sequence). The DNA for the CDR3 is TGTGCCTGGAGTGGCTACCTCGACACCGGGGAGCTGTTTTTT. Translating it yields CAWSGYLDTGELFF.

This clone was counted once. The chain joins TRBV6-5 to TRBJ1-1; D gene unclear. Germline V lookup: CDR1 MNHEY, CDR2 SVGAGI. V shed 9 bases and J shed 0 bases, with 11 bases lying between them. The CDR3 contains 13 residues. This CDR3 is CASYSGMNTEAFF. The CDR3 bases are TGTGCCAGTTACAGCGGCATGAACACTGAAGCTTTCTTT.

The rearrangement joins TRBV6-1 to TRBJ2-3; 7 positions agree with TRBD2. The trim removed 8 bases at V and 2 bases at J, leaving 13 bases unmatched. CDR3 length: 16 residues. Germline CDR1 is MNHNS and CDR2 is SASEGT. The CDR3 protein is CASGAGALSFTDTQYF. In DNA form, the CDR3 reads TGTGCCAGCGGTGCGGGAGCTCTTTCATTCACAGATACGCAGTATTTT.